A selection of T cell receptor beta chains follows, all from one sample in a study of CD8 T cells in Susac syndrome. TCRdb redid the calling of the immunoSEQ multiplex PCR reads with MiXCR, one entry per CDR3 protein. This sample has more than 95,000 distinct CDR3 sequences; roughly 93% occur once, and the top ten carry 0.093%. The sample comprised CD4+ T cells from PBMCs. The source of these receptors is a human donor with multiple sclerosis. The CDR3 runs from the conserved cysteine through the conserved F or W. Each record gives: V gene, D gene, J gene, clone size, CDR3 DNA, CDR3 protein. A D gene is named only where the DNA matches it firmly. Clone size is stated in some rows and not others, as once, few, many or a class when expanded.

TRBV7-9,TRBD1,TRBJ2-4,NA,TGTGCCAGCAGCCAAACCGGGACAGGGGTTAAAAACATTCAGTACTTC,CASSQTGTGVKNIQYF
TRBV3-1,NA,TRBJ1-6,once,TGTGCCAGCACCACCGGGGTGTCCCATAATTCACCCCTCCACTTT,CASTTGVSHNSPLHF
TRBV6-5,NA,TRBJ1-2,NA,TGTGCCAGCAGTTTCCGGGGTCGGGGAGGAAGGTATGGCTACACCTTC,CASSFRGRGGRYGYTF
TRBV4-1,NA,TRBJ1-5,NA,TGCGCCAGCAGCAACCTCAGGGTAAGAAACAATCAGCCCCAGCATTTT,CASSNLRVRNNQPQHF
TRBV28,TRBD1,TRBJ2-7,few,TGTGCCAGCAGTTCCGGGACAGGTCTGATCTACGAGCAGTACTTC,CASSSGTGLIYEQYF
TRBV18,TRBD1,TRBJ2-6,NA,TGTGCCAGCTCACCACCGGGACAGGGAAACTCTGGGGCCAACGTCCTGACTTTC,CASSPPGQGNSGANVLTF
TRBV23-1,NA,TRBJ2-7,NA,TGCGCCAGCAGTCAATACGGAAGCTCCTACGAGCAGTACTTC,CASSQYGSSYEQYF
TRBV7-2,NA,TRBJ1-1,NA,TGTGCCAGCAGCTTATCCGGCTCGCAGTTTAACACTGAAGCTTTCTTT,CASSLSGSQFNTEAFF
TRBV7-2,TRBD1,TRBJ1-1,NA,TGTGCCAGCAGCTTAGTTCGCCCGGGACAGGGGGGGACTGAAGCTTTCTTT,CASSLVRPGQGGTEAFF
TRBV6-5,NA,TRBJ1-1,NA,TGTGCCAGCAGTTACTCGTATGGGAACACTGAAGCTTTCTTT,CASSYSYGNTEAFF
TRBV28,NA,TRBJ2-6,once,TGTGCCAGCAGTTTATGGGGCAGGGCTGGGGCCAACGTCCTGACTTTC,CASSLWGRAGANVLTF
TRBV5-4,TRBD2,TRBJ2-3,NA,TGTGCCAGCAGCCATGGACTAGCGGGGAGTTCAGCGGGGCCAGATACGCAGTATTTT,CASSHGLAGSSAGPDTQYF
TRBV3-1,NA,TRBJ2-3,NA,TGTGCCAGCAGCCACGGCGTCGCCACAGATACGCAGTATTTT,CASSHGVATDTQYF
TRBV4-1,NA,TRBJ1-2,NA,TGCGCCAGCAGCCAAGCGGCGGGGGCTAACTATGGCTACACCTTC,CASSQAAGANYGYTF
TRBV12-3/TRBV12-4,TRBD1,TRBJ1-2,NA,TGTGCCAGCACCTGGGGACAGGCCTCGGGCTACACCTTC,CASTWGQASGYTF
TRBV5-1,NA,TRBJ1-1,NA,TGCGCCAGCAGCTTGGGAGTTGTGCGGAACACTGAAGCTTTCTTT,CASSLGVVRNTEAFF
TRBV6-6,NA,TRBJ2-5,NA,TGTGCCAGCGCTGGGGGGTACCAAGAGACCCAGTACTTC,CASAGGYQETQYF
TRBV20-1,TRBD2,TRBJ2-2,NA,TGCAGTGCAGAACTAGCGGGGGGGCCCTCCGGGGAGCTGTTTTTT,CSAELAGGPSGELFF
TRBV11-2,NA,TRBJ2-4,NA,TGTGCCAGCAGCTTAGCTGGTCAAAACATTCAGTACTTC,CASSLAGQNIQYF
TRBV29-1,NA,TRBJ2-1,NA,TGCAGCGTTGGCTCTAGACTAACCAAAAACAATGAGCAGTTCTTC,CSVGSRLTKNNEQFF
TRBV2,NA,TRBJ2-1,NA,TGTGCCAGCAGTGAAGTGGGGGGCCTCAATGAGCAGTTCTTC,CASSEVGGLNEQFF
TRBV6-6,TRBD1,TRBJ1-5,NA,TGTGCCAGCAGTTTAAGGGGGCAGACCAATCAGCCCCAGCATTTT,CASSLRGQTNQPQHF
TRBV28,TRBD1,TRBJ1-5,NA,TGTGCCAGCAGACTCGGGACAGGTGGCAATCAGCCCCAGCATTTT,CASRLGTGGNQPQHF
TRBV7-2,NA,TRBJ1-1,NA,TGTGCCAGCAGCTTAATGGGGAGGGACACTGAAGCTTTCTTT,CASSLMGRDTEAFF
TRBV30,TRBD2,TRBJ2-5,NA,TGTGCCTGGATCGGCGGGGGGTCCCACCAAGAGACCCAGTACTTC,CAWIGGGSHQETQYF
TRBV18,NA,TRBJ1-3,NA,TGTGCCAGCTACCAAGACAGGATATCTGGAAACACCATATATTTT,CASYQDRISGNTIYF
TRBV30,NA,TRBJ1-1,NA,TGTGCCTGGAGCCCTGTGTTAGGGAGGAACACTGAAGCTTTCTTT,CAWSPVLGRNTEAFF
TRBV7-9,NA,TRBJ1-1,once,TGTGCCAGCAGCTTCTCCTCCCAGGGAACTGAAGCTTTCTTT,CASSFSSQGTEAFF
TRBV20-1,NA,TRBJ1-5,NA,TGCAGTGCCCACAACCTCGGGGGGGGCGGGAATCAGCCCCAGCATTTT,CSAHNLGGGGNQPQHF
TRBV5-1,TRBD1,TRBJ1-1,NA,TGCGCCAGCAGCAACCAGGGGGCAGGGGACACTGAAGCTTTCTTT,CASSNQGAGDTEAFF
TRBV5-1,TRBD1,TRBJ2-6,NA,TGCGCCAGCAGCCCCTGGACAGGGAGGACTGGGGCCAACGTCCTGACTTTC,CASSPWTGRTGANVLTF
TRBV6-5,TRBD1,TRBJ2-6,NA,TGTGCCAGCAGTTACCGACAGGGGCCAACTAGCTCTGGGGCCAACGTCCTGACTTTC,CASSYRQGPTSSGANVLTF
TRBV6-1,TRBD2,TRBJ2-7,NA,TGTGCCAGTGTCCCACTAGCGGGGGGAATCTACGAGCAGTACTTC,CASVPLAGGIYEQYF
TRBV7-2,NA,TRBJ1-5,NA,TGTGCCAGCAGCTTAGTTGGGAAATTAAATCAGCCCCAGCATTTT,CASSLVGKLNQPQHF
TRBV24-1,NA,TRBJ2-1,NA,TGTGCCACCAGCTCCAGCGCTTACAATGAGCAGTTCTTC,CATSSSAYNEQFF
TRBV7-2,TRBD2,TRBJ2-3,few,TGTGCCAGCAGCCACGAGCGGGGGTTTAACACAGATACGCAGTATTTT,CASSHERGFNTDTQYF
TRBV12-3/TRBV12-4,TRBD1,TRBJ1-1,NA,TGTGCCAGCAGGACAGGGTGGGCCACTGAAGCTTTCTTT,CASRTGWATEAFF
TRBV5-4,NA,TRBJ1-1,once,TGTGCCAGCAGCTTGGAGGCGGTTGAGGCTTTCTTT,CASSLEAVEAFF
TRBV7-3,NA,TRBJ2-5,NA,TGTGCCAGCAGCCTCACCGGGACCCAAGAGACCCAGTACTTC,CASSLTGTQETQYF
TRBV12-3/TRBV12-4,NA,TRBJ2-1,once,TGTGCCAGCAGTCGGGACCGCCACGTTTACAATGAGCAGTTCTTC,CASSRDRHVYNEQFF
TRBV2,NA,TRBJ1-2,NA,TGTGCCAGCAGTGTTGGTAGGCGGTTGGTAGGGGGCTACACCTTC,CASSVGRRLVGGYTF
TRBV15,NA,TRBJ1-4,NA,TGTGCCACCAGCATGAACCCAGGGGTCAATAATGAAAAACTGTTTTTT,CATSMNPGVNNEKLFF